The following is a T cell receptor (beta chain) sequence with its context. These data come from a study of blood T cell repertoires in COVID-19. Authors' methods: Researchers report that nucleated cell counts were estimated from reference gene primer amplification. The data were produced by immunoSEQ multiplex PCR, yet TCRdb's version contains in-frame clones alone and is incomplete. The V and J calls and clone size are taken from that table; D and trimming were inferred from the DNA. The sample lists nearly 95,000 clones, around 90% seen once, with approximately 5% in the top ten. CDR3 length: 14 residues. V lost 4 bases and J 1 base, leaving 9 bases between the germline ends. Per the germline V gene, CDR1 is SGHTS and CDR2 is YDEGEE.

The J gene is TRBJ1-5, the V gene TRBV5-8; weak D call: TRBD1 (5 bases). Specimen: peripheral blood. This clonotype was obtained from a woman of 80 years or more with acute or convalescent COVID-19. The CDR3 DNA follows: TGTGCCAGCAGCGCGGGACGGAGCAATCAGCCCCAGCATTTT. Translation gives CASSAGRSNQPQHF.